Each of the 9 T cell receptor beta chains below was sequenced from the same sample in a study of blood T cell repertoires in COVID-19 (dated by TCRdb to the early 2020s). The library came from the immunoSEQ multiplex PCR assay. TCRdb took over this immuneACCESS table, retaining in-frame rearrangements with V and J assigned. Such tables are incomplete; in checked studies, under half of the missing clones stem from an unresolved V gene, and the remainder is unexplained. The sample includes roughly 14,000 clones, with 73% observed a single time. 9% to 10% of the sample is taken by the ten largest. The specimen was peripheral blood. These receptors all come from a man between 65 and 79 years old with acute or convalescent COVID-19.

The rearrangement links TRBV4-2 to TRBJ1-6, with D perhaps TRBD1 (5 bases). CDR3 length equals 19 residues. Trimming took 0 bases from V and 7 from J, leaving 22 bases between them. CDR1 and CDR2 from the germline V gene are LGHNA and YNFKEQ. The CDR3 bases are TGTGCCAGCAGCCAAGAAGTAGCGTTAGGAGCCGGGGGGAATTCACCCCTCCACTTT. This codes for CASSQEVALGAGGNSPLHF.

The rearrangement uses TRBV14 and TRBJ2-1; D is perhaps TRBD1 (6 bases). Trimming pared 6 bases from V and 10 bases from J, leaving 10 bases between. Germline V CDR1 and CDR2: SGHDN, FVKESK. The CDR3 consists of 11 residues. The CDR3 sequence: CASRQGREQFF. The CDR3 DNA reads TGTGCCAGCAGACAGGGTCGGGAGCAGTTCTTC.

This clone showed up just a few times. The rearrangement uses TRBV27 and TRBJ2-5; a weak D match, TRBD2 (5 bases). V was pared by 2 bases and J by 4 bases, with 8 bases between. This CDR3 spans 13 amino acids. In germline, CDR1 is MNHEY, CDR2 SMNVEV (reference sequence). CDR3 in DNA: TGTGCCAGCAGTTTAGGGGAGTCAGAGACCCAGTACTTC. This codes for CASSLGESETQYF.

This clone was seen more than once but under ten times. The chain uses TRBV29-1 and TRBJ2-7, with 7 bases fitting TRBD1. Trimming took 7 bases from V and 2 from J; bases not matched to a gene: 5. The CDR3 consists of 12 residues. Germline V gives CDR1 SQVTM, CDR2 ANQGSEA. CDR3 residues: CSAMTGTYEQYF. The CDR3 nucleotides are TGCAGCGCGATGACAGGGACCTACGAGCAGTACTTC.

The V call is TRBV10-3, the J call TRBJ1-5, with D possibly TRBD1 on 6 matching bases. This CDR3 is built from 13 residues. V shed 4 bases and J shed 6 bases, with 10 bases lying between them. Looked up from germline, CDR1 is ENHRY and CDR2 is SYGVKD. The CDR3, as DNA: TGTGCCATCAGTGCAGGGGCCCGTCAGCCCCAGCATTTT. This encodes CAISAGARQPQHF.

J is TRBJ2-1 and V is TRBV28; maybe TRBD2 (6 bases). V lost 3 bases, J lost 5 bases, and 17 bases lay in between. This CDR3 has 16 amino acids. CDR1 and CDR2 (germline): MDHEN, SYDVKM. Here the CDR3 DNA reads TGTGCCAGCAGTTTCCAGGTAGCGGCCCTTAACAATGAGCAGTTCTTC. Protein product: CASSFQVAALNNEQFF.

In DNA form, the CDR3 reads TGTGCCACCCTCTTGCGACAGGGGAGTTTCTATGGCTACACCTTC. It is translated as CATLLRQGSFYGYTF. This chain connects TRBV6-5 to TRBJ1-2; 8 positions agree with TRBD1. V dropped 10 bases and J dropped 4; count of bases not matched to a gene: 14. The CDR3 totals 15 residues. Germline CDR1 MNHEY, CDR2 SVGAGI.

V is TRBV24-1 and J is TRBJ2-3; D is possibly TRBD2 (6 bases). The CDR3 runs 14 residues. The ends were cut back, 5 bases at V and 7 bases at J, with 15 bases in the middle. Germline V gene sequence: CDR1 KGHDR, CDR2 SFDVKD. CDR3 sequence reads: CATSGDLDYHTQYF. The CDR3 DNA reads TGTGCCACCAGTGGAGACCTGGACTACCATACGCAGTATTTT.

The chain joins TRBV11-1 to TRBJ1-1; the match to TRBD1 covers 7 bases. Germline V gene sequence: CDR1 SGHAT, CDR2 FQDESV (reference sequence). The CDR3 loop spans 12 amino acids. V gave up 5 bases and J gave up 12 bases; unmatched junction bases: 9. The CDR3 is CASSILQGTPFF. The CDR3 DNA reads as TGTGCCAGCAGCATCCTACAGGGGACACCTTTCTTT.